These T cell receptor beta chains were read from a single sample in a study of blood T cell repertoires in COVID-19. Some clones are missing from TCRdb's copy, which holds only in-frame ones; the method was immunoSEQ multiplex PCR. Of 130,000 to 150,000 clones in the sample, about 85% are singletons; the top ten hold roughly 2.9%. Specimen: peripheral blood. The receptors originated from a woman in her forties with active or convalescent COVID-19. CDR3s include the opening cysteine and the closing phenylalanine or tryptophan. Fields, in order: V gene, J gene, D gene, clone size, CDR3 DNA, CDR3 protein. A D gene is named only where the DNA matches it firmly. Clone size appears in some rows only: once, few, many, or a class for an expanded clone.

V: TRBV6-2/TRBV6-3
J: TRBJ1-2
D: -
size: -
DNA: TGTGCCAGCAGTTACGACTCGCGTGACTATGGCTACACCTTC
CDR3: CASSYDSRDYGYTF

V: TRBV18
J: TRBJ2-2
D: -
size: -
DNA: TGTGCCAGCTCACCTCAGGAAAACACCGGGGAGCTGTTTTTT
CDR3: CASSPQENTGELFF

V: TRBV7-9
J: TRBJ1-2
D: TRBD1
size: -
DNA: TGTGCCAGCGCTAGAACAGGGGTTAGGCAATATGGCTACACCTTC
CDR3: CASARTGVRQYGYTF

V: TRBV5-8
J: TRBJ1-2
D: TRBD1
size: -
DNA: TGTGCCAGCAACGGACAGGGGTACTATGGCTACACCTTC
CDR3: CASNGQGYYGYTF

V: TRBV4-3
J: TRBJ2-2
D: TRBD2
size: -
DNA: TGCGCCAGCAGCCCGCTCGGGACTACGAACACCGGGGAGCTGTTTTTT
CDR3: CASSPLGTTNTGELFF

V: TRBV19
J: TRBJ2-2
D: TRBD2
size: -
DNA: TGTGCCAGTACTGGACTACTACGCGGGAGGGCCGGGGAGCTGTTTTTT
CDR3: CASTGLLRGRAGELFF

V: TRBV7-2
J: TRBJ2-7
D: -
size: few
DNA: TGTGCCAGCAGCCCCCATAGGGGGACGGTAGGGTCCTACGAGCAGTACTTC
CDR3: CASSPHRGTVGSYEQYF

V: TRBV9
J: TRBJ1-2
D: TRBD1
size: -
DNA: TGTGCCAGCAGCGGGACACCCGGACAGGGCATCTATGGCTACACCTTC
CDR3: CASSGTPGQGIYGYTF

V: TRBV18
J: TRBJ2-5
D: -
size: -
DNA: TGTGCCAGCTCACCTGGCAGGGCGCCAGAGACCCAGTACTTC
CDR3: CASSPGRAPETQYF

V: TRBV19
J: TRBJ2-7
D: -
size: -
DNA: TGTGCCAGTAGCTATGTAGGACTGAGCTCCTACGAGCAGTACTTC
CDR3: CASSYVGLSSYEQYF

V: TRBV3-1/TRBV3-2
J: TRBJ1-2
D: TRBD1
size: -
DNA: TGTGCCAGCAGCCAAGAATGGTCAGGGGGAAGGGGCGGCTACACCTTC
CDR3: CASSQEWSGGRGGYTF

V: TRBV11-3
J: TRBJ2-1
D: -
size: -
DNA: TGTGCCAGCAGCTCGATTGACAGTGAGCAGTTCTTC
CDR3: CASSSIDSEQFF

V: TRBV28
J: TRBJ2-5
D: TRBD1
size: -
DNA: TGTGCCAGCAGCCACCGGACAGGGGAGGAGACCCAGTACTTC
CDR3: CASSHRTGEETQYF

V: TRBV23-1
J: TRBJ2-7
D: TRBD1
size: -
DNA: TGCGCCAGCAGTCAACAAGGACAGGGCCCCTACGAGCAGTACTTC
CDR3: CASSQQGQGPYEQYF

V: TRBV5-6
J: TRBJ2-4
D: TRBD2
size: -
DNA: TGTGCCAGCAGCTTGGCGGGAGCGGGACTAGCCAAAAACATTCAGTACTTC
CDR3: CASSLAGAGLAKNIQYF

V: TRBV11-2
J: TRBJ2-7
D: TRBD2
size: -
DNA: TGTGCCAGCAGCTCCGATTTTGAGCGGGAGGGATCCGAGCAGTACTTC
CDR3: CASSSDFEREGSEQYF

V: TRBV10-2
J: TRBJ2-7
D: -
size: -
DNA: TGCGCCAGTACCCGCGTCTCCTACGAGCAGTACTTC
CDR3: CASTRVSYEQYF

V: TRBV5-6
J: TRBJ2-1
D: -
size: -
DNA: TGTGCCAGCAGCTTGGTGTCAGGGCGCTCCTACAATGAGCAGTTCTTC
CDR3: CASSLVSGRSYNEQFF

V: TRBV28
J: TRBJ1-2
D: TRBD1
size: -
DNA: TGTGCCAGCAGAATCCCGGGACAGGGGGCTCTTGGCTACACCTTC
CDR3: CASRIPGQGALGYTF

V: TRBV24-1
J: TRBJ2-1
D: -
size: -
DNA: TGTGCCACCAGTGAGCTACAGATAAATGAGCAGTTCTTC
CDR3: CATSELQINEQFF

V: TRBV11-3
J: TRBJ2-1
D: -
size: -
DNA: TGTGCCAGCAGCTTCAGGGGGGCCAACAATGAGCAGTTCTTC
CDR3: CASSFRGANNEQFF

V: TRBV19
J: TRBJ1-1
D: TRBD1
size: once
DNA: TGTGCCAGTAGTAATAGGGGGCTGGGCACTGAAGCTTTCTTT
CDR3: CASSNRGLGTEAFF

V: TRBV5-6
J: TRBJ1-4
D: TRBD1
size: once
DNA: TGTGCCAGCACCCTGACCGGGACAGGGAATGAAAAACTGTTTTTT
CDR3: CASTLTGTGNEKLFF

V: TRBV23-1
J: TRBJ1-1
D: TRBD1
size: -
DNA: TGCGCCAGCAGCATCCGGGACAGGGAAGGGAGCACTGAAGCTTTCTTT
CDR3: CASSIRDREGSTEAFF

V: TRBV2
J: TRBJ2-1
D: TRBD2
size: -
DNA: TGTGCCAGGGGGCTAGCGGGGGGCGTACCTGAGCAGTTCTTC
CDR3: CARGLAGGVPEQFF

V: TRBV30
J: TRBJ1-3
D: -
size: -
DNA: TGTGCCTGGAGTGGGGCCCGATTCATCCGAGACTCTGGAAACACCATATATTTT
CDR3: CAWSGARFIRDSGNTIYF

V: TRBV18
J: TRBJ2-1
D: TRBD2
size: -
DNA: TGTGCCAGCTCACCACTGGCGCTAGCGGGGTACAACAATGAGCAGTTCTTC
CDR3: CASSPLALAGYNNEQFF

V: TRBV12-3/TRBV12-4
J: TRBJ2-3
D: TRBD2
size: -
DNA: TGTGCCAGCAGTTTAGCGGGGGGGGATACGCAGTATTTT
CDR3: CASSLAGGDTQYF

V: TRBV29-1
J: TRBJ1-1
D: -
size: -
DNA: TGCAGCGTTGGCCCAGGGAACACTAAGAACACTGAAGCTTTCTTT
CDR3: CSVGPGNTKNTEAFF

V: TRBV11-2
J: TRBJ2-3
D: -
size: -
DNA: TGTGCCAGCAGCTTAGATCCGACAGATACGCAGTATTTT
CDR3: CASSLDPTDTQYF

V: TRBV5-4
J: TRBJ2-1
D: -
size: -
DNA: TGTGCCAGCAGCTTGGGACAGAGCTCCTACAATGAGCAGTTCTTC
CDR3: CASSLGQSSYNEQFF

V: TRBV20-1
J: TRBJ2-6
D: TRBD1
size: few
DNA: TGCAGTGCTAGTCACGCCCCGGGACAGGGTACGAGTGCTGGGGCCAACGTCCTGACTTTC
CDR3: CSASHAPGQGTSAGANVLTF

V: TRBV28
J: TRBJ2-5
D: TRBD1
size: -
DNA: TGTGCCAGCAGTTTCCATCTTGGACAGGTCCCGTACCAAGAGACCCAGTACTTC
CDR3: CASSFHLGQVPYQETQYF

V: TRBV9
J: TRBJ2-1
D: -
size: -
DNA: TGTGCCAGCAGCGTAGCCCCCCTCTACAATGAGCAGTTCTTC
CDR3: CASSVAPLYNEQFF

V: TRBV27
J: TRBJ1-1
D: -
size: -
DNA: TGTGCCAGCAGTCTACAGGACCGTAGTTTGAACACTGAAGCTTTCTTT
CDR3: CASSLQDRSLNTEAFF

V: TRBV9
J: TRBJ2-7
D: TRBD1
size: -
DNA: TGTGCCAGCAGCGTCGGACAGGGGGCGGGGGAGCAGTACTTC
CDR3: CASSVGQGAGEQYF

V: TRBV5-1
J: TRBJ1-1
D: -
size: -
DNA: TGCGCCAGCAGCTTGCGGGAGGTGAGCACTGAAGCTTTCTTT
CDR3: CASSLREVSTEAFF

V: TRBV19
J: TRBJ2-1
D: -
size: -
DNA: TGTGCCAGTAGGCGGGGACGGGGAAGCTCCTACAATGAGCAGTTCTTC
CDR3: CASRRGRGSSYNEQFF

V: TRBV21-1
J: TRBJ2-1
D: -
size: -
DNA: TGTGCCAGCAGCAAAGGAGGGGGCTGGTTCAATGAGCAGTTCTTC
CDR3: CASSKGGGWFNEQFF

V: TRBV28
J: TRBJ1-4
D: -
size: few
DNA: TGTGCCAGCAGTTTCCCAGGAGGAGGGCTTGCTAATGAAAAACTGTTTTTT
CDR3: CASSFPGGGLANEKLFF

V: TRBV3-1/TRBV3-2
J: TRBJ2-2
D: -
size: -
DNA: TGTGCCAGCAGCCAAGTGGGGGGCACCGGGGAGCTGTTTTTT
CDR3: CASSQVGGTGELFF